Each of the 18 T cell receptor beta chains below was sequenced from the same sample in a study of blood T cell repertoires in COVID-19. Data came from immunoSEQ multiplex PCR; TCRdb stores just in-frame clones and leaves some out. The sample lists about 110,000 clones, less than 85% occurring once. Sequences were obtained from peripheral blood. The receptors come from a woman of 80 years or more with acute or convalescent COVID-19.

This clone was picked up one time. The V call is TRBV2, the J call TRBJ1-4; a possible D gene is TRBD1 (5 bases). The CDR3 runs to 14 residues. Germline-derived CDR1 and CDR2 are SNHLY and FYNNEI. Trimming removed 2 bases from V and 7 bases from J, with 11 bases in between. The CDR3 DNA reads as TGTGCCAGCAGTGAACGGGGGTTTTCTGAAAAACTGTTTTTT. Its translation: CASSERGFSEKLFF.

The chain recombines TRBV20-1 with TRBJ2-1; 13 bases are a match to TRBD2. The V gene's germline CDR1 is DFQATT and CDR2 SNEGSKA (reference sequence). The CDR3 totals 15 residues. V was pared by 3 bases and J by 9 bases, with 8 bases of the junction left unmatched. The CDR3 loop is CSASRTSGGASEQFF. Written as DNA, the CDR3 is TGCAGTGCTAGTCGTACTAGCGGGGGGGCGTCTGAGCAGTTCTTC.

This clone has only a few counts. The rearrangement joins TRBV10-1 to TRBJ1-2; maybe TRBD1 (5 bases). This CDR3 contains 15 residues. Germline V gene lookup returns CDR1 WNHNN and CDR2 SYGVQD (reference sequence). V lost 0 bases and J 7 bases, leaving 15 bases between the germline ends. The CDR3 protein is CASSESTRGLSGYTF. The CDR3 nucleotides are TGCGCCAGCAGTGAGTCGACTAGGGGACTCAGTGGCTACACCTTC.

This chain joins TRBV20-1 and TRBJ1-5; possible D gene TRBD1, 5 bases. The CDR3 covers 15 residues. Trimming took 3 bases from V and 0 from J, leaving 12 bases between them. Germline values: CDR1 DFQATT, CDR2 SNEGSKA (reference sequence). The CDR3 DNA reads TGCAGTGCTAGTGACAGTTCATATAGCAATCAGCCCCAGCATTTT. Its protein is CSASDSSYSNQPQHF.

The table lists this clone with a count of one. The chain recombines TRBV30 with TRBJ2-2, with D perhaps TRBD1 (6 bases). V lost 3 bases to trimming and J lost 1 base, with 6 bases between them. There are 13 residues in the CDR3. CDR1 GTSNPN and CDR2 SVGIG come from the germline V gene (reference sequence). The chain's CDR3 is CAWRQGNTGELFF. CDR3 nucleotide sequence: TGTGCCTGGAGACAGGGGAACACCGGGGAGCTGTTTTTT.

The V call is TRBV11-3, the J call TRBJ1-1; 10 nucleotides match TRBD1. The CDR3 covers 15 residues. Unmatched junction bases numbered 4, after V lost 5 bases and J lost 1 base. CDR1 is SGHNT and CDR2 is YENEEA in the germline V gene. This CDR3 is CASSARQGANTEAFF. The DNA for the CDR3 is TGTGCCAGCAGCGCCCGACAGGGGGCGAACACTGAAGCTTTCTTT.

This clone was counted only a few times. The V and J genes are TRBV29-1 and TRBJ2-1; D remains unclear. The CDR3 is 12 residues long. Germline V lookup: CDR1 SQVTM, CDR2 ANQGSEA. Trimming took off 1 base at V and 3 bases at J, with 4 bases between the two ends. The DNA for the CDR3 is TGCAGCGTTGAAGCCAGCTACAATGAGCAGTTCTTC. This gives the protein CSVEASYNEQFF.

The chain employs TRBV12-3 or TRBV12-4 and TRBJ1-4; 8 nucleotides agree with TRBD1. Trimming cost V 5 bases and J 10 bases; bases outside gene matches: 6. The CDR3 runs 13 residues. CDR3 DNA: TGTGCCAGCAGTGCGGACAGGGCGGTAAAACTGTTTTTT. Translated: CASSADRAVKLFF.

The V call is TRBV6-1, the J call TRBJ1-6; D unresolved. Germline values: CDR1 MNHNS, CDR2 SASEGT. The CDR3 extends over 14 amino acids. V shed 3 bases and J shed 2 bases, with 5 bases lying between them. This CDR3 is CASSDRAYNSPLHF. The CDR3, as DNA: TGTGCCAGCAGTGATCGCGCCTATAATTCACCCCTCCACTTT.

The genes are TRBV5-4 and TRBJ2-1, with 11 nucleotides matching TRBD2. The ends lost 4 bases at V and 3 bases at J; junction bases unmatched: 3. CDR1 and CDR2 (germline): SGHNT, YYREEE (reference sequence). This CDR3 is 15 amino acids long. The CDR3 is CASSRTSGFYNEQFF. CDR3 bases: TGTGCCAGCAGCCGGACTAGCGGGTTCTACAATGAGCAGTTCTTC.

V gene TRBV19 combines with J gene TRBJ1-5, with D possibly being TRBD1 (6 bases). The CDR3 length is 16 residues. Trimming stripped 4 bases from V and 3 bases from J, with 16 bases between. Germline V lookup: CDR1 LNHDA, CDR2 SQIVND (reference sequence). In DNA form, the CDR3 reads TGTGCCAGTAGTACAACAGCTGGGGACACCAATCAGCCCCAGCATTTT. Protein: CASSTTAGDTNQPQHF.

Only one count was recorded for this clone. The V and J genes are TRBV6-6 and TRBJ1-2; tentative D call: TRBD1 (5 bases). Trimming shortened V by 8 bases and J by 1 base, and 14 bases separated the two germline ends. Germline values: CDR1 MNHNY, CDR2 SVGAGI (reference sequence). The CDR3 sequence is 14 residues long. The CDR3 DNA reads TGTGCCAGCCGTATGGGGGGTTTTAACTATGGCTACACCTTC. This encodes CASRMGGFNYGYTF.

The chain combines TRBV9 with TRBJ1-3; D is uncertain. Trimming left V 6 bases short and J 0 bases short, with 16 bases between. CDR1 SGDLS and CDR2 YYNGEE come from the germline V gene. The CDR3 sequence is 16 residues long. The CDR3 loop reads CASTQGSFFSGNTIYF. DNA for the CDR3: TGTGCCAGCACCCAAGGGAGCTTCTTCTCTGGAAACACCATATATTTT.

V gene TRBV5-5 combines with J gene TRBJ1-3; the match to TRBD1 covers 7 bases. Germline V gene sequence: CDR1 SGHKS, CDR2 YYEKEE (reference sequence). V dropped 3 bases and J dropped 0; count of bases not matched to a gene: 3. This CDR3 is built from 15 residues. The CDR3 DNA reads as TGTGCCAGCAGCTACAACAGGGGCTCTGGAAACACCATATATTTT. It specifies CASSYNRGSGNTIYF.

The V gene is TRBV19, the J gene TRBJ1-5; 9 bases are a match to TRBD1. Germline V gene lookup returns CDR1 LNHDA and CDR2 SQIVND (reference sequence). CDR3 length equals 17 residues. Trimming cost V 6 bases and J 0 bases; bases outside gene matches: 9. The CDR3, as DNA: TGTGCCAGTAGATCCCCGGGACAGGGATATAGCAATCAGCCCCAGCATTTT. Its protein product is CASRSPGQGYSNQPQHF.

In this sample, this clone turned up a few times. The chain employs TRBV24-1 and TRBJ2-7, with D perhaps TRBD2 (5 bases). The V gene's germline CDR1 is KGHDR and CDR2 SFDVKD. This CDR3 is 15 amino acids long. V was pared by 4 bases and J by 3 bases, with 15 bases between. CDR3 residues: CATSDSRAGIYEQYF. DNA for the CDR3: TGTGCCACCAGTGACTCCCGGGCCGGGATCTACGAGCAGTACTTC.

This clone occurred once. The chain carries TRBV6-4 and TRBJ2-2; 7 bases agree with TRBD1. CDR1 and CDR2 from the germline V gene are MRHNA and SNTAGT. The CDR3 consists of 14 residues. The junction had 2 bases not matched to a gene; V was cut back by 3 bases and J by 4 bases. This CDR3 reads CASSEGQSTGELFF. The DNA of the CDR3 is TGTGCCAGCAGTGAGGGACAGTCCACCGGGGAGCTGTTTTTT.

The DNA for the CDR3 is TGTGCCATCAGTGGCGCGGGGGGGCCATTAGATACGCAGTATTTT. This encodes CAISGAGGPLDTQYF. J is TRBJ2-3 and V is TRBV10-3; 9 positions agree with TRBD2. Germline CDR1 ENHRY, CDR2 SYGVKD. Germline trimming cut 4 bases from V and 5 bases from J; bases unmatched to any gene: 7. CDR3 size: 15 residues.